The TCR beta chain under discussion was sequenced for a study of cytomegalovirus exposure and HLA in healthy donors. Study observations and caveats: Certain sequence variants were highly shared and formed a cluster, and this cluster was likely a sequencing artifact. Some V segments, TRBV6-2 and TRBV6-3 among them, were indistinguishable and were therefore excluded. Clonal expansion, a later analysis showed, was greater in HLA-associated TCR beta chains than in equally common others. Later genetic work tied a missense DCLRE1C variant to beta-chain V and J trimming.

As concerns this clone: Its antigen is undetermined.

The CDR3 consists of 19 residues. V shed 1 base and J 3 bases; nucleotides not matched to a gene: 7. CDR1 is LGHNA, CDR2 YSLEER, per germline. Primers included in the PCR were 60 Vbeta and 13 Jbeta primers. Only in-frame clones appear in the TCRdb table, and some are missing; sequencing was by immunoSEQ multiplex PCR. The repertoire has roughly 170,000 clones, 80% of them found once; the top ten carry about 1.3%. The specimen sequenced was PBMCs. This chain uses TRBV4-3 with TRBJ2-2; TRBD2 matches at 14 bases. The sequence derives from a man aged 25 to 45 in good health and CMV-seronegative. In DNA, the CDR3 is TGCGCCAGCAGCCAAGGGACTAGCGGGGGGTTTAGCGACACCGGGGAGCTGTTTTTT. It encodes CASSQGTSGGFSDTGELFF.